A selection of T cell receptor beta chains follows, all from one sample in a study of blood T cell repertoires in COVID-19. The method was immunoSEQ multiplex PCR; TCRdb's version includes in-frame clones alone and lacks a portion of them. In the table there are over 150,000 clones, approximately 84% of which are singletons. The specimen was PBMCs or T cells enriched from blood (not recorded which). The receptors derive from a woman aged 45-60 years who had recovered from COVID-19. CDR3s include the opening cysteine and the closing phenylalanine or tryptophan. For some rows the clone size is stated as once, few or many, or as a class when expanded; others skip it.

J	V	size	CDR3
TRBJ1-1	TRBV10-3	once	CAISELTEAFF
TRBJ1-2	TRBV5-1	few	CASSPGQANYGYTF
TRBJ1-2	TRBV7-9	-	CATQSSGGFNYGYTF
TRBJ2-7	TRBV28	-	CASSSSSGDYEQYF
TRBJ2-2	TRBV11-1	-	CASSVGDGSDTGELFF
TRBJ1-4	TRBV11-3	-	CASSSREGNEKLFF
TRBJ2-1	TRBV6-5	-	CASSQRSGNEQFF
TRBJ1-5	TRBV5-6	-	CASSLWKGANSNQPQHF
TRBJ1-1	TRBV18	once	CASSPPAGRMNTEAFF
TRBJ2-7	TRBV6-2/TRBV6-3	-	CASSSTWTGLRREQYF
TRBJ2-1	TRBV29-1	-	CSVDKRTSGAYNEQFF
TRBJ2-1	TRBV2	many	CASNGLVSYNEQFF
TRBJ2-2	TRBV28	-	CASSSGQTNTGELFF
TRBJ2-5	TRBV4-1	-	CASSQEGGLEEETQYF
TRBJ2-5	TRBV7-9	-	CASSFGVSREETQYF
TRBJ2-7	TRBV6-2/TRBV6-3	-	CASSLQETDEQYF
TRBJ1-5	TRBV24-1	-	CATSDAAGQTYNQPQHF
TRBJ2-5	TRBV7-3	-	CASSYRGSVGETQYF
TRBJ1-1	TRBV5-1	-	CASSPTGTGNVNTEAFF
TRBJ2-7	TRBV21-1	-	CASSLMEQDRQVYEQYF
TRBJ2-2	TRBV6-5	once	CASSRDRDTGELFF
TRBJ2-7	TRBV4-3	-	CASSQDRDSRYEQYF
TRBJ1-1	TRBV19	-	CASSRELRGEAFF
TRBJ2-1	TRBV4-1	-	CASSQLDYNEQFF
TRBJ1-4	TRBV5-1	-	CASSLGGAGNEKLFF
TRBJ2-5	TRBV11-2	-	CASRLGLAETQYF
TRBJ2-1	TRBV27	once	CASSLVRAPLSYNEQFF
TRBJ2-1	TRBV30	-	CAWSVPGLAGGRKQFF
TRBJ1-1	TRBV27	-	CATTLSAGGHTEAFF
TRBJ2-5	TRBV6-6	-	CASSPPWVSGRAGETQYF
TRBJ1-3	TRBV6-5	-	CASRVTGSGNTIYF
TRBJ2-1	TRBV28	-	CASSLWREDRNEQFF
TRBJ1-5	TRBV10-2	-	CASRGTGDSNQPQHF
TRBJ2-5	TRBV6-2/TRBV6-3	-	CASSYSIGSRRETQYF
TRBJ1-1	TRBV15	-	CATSRDAFTGSEAFF
TRBJ1-2	TRBV3-1/TRBV3-2	-	CASSQESGYYGYTF
TRBJ2-1	TRBV9	-	CASSVTGTSGYNEQFF
TRBJ1-1	TRBV7-2	-	CASSLGPLVSEAFF
TRBJ2-5	TRBV6-6	-	CASRRGPAGGEQETQYF
TRBJ2-1	TRBV6-6	-	CASSRDRGQGSYNEQFF
TRBJ2-5	TRBV15	-	CATSRDLVGTSGRETQYF
TRBJ1-1	TRBV5-1	once	CASSLGQIGTEAFF